This T cell receptor (beta chain) was sequenced for a study of T cell repertoires in cytomegalovirus infection. Background on the study: It was the public TCR beta signatures that indicated both CMV infection and matching HLA type.

About this clonotype: Its antigen is undetermined.

TCRdb analysed the reads with MiXCR anew, one entry per CDR3 protein. The sample has 300,000 to 400,000 distinct CDR3 sequences; over 7.5% are singletons. Study findings and constraints: HLA-C-restricted, CMV-specific TCR beta clonotypes were dominant ex vivo.

Sequences were obtained from PBMCs. The receptor's source is a human donor in good health (CMV status not recorded). Some clones in this sample may be carry-over from other donors' samples.

CDR3 amino acids: CASSIFPAGAQETQYF. In nucleotides, the CDR3 is TGTGCCAGTAGTATTTTCCCTGCCGGGGCCCAAGAGACCCAGTACTTC. The chain employs TRBV19 and TRBJ2-5; D tentatively fits TRBD1 or TRBD2 (5 bases each). Germline V gene lookup returns CDR1 LNHDA and CDR2 SQIVND (reference sequence). This CDR3 region has 16 residues. V was pared by 3 bases and J by 1 base, with 15 bases between.